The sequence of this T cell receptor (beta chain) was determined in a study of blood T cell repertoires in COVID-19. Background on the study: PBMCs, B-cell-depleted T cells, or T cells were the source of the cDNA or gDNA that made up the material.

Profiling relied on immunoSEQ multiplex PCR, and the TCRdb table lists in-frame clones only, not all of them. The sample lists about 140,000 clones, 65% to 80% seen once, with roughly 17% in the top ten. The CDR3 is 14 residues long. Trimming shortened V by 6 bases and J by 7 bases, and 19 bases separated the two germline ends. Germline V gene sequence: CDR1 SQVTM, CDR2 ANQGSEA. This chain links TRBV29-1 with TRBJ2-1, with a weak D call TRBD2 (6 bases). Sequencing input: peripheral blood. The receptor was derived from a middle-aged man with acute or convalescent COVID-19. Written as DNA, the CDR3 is TGCAGCGTCTCAGGCGGGGCTACAGGAAATGAGCAGTTCTTC. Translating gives CSVSGGATGNEQFF.